This is a list of T cell receptor beta chains from one sample in a study of OX40 agonist ivuxolimab in advanced cancers. The table came from immunoSEQ multiplex PCR; TCRdb's copy has only in-frame clones and leaves some out. The repertoire holds about 29,000 clones, with about 93% as singletons. Source: CD4+ or CD8+ T cells sorted from blood, taken in a trial of the OX40 agonist ivuxolimab. The receptors shown here come from an adult with an advanced solid tumor such as melanoma, head and neck, liver or kidney cancer. Each CDR3 is given with its conserved first and last residue. Fields, in order: clone size, J gene, D gene, V gene, CDR3 DNA, CDR3 protein. D genes are given only for firm matches. Clone size, where shown, is once, few, many, or a class for clones that have expanded.

>once|TRBJ1-1|NA|TRBV11-2
TGTGCCAGCAGCTTCCCACGAATGAACACTGAAGCTTTCTTT
CASSFPRMNTEAFF
>NA|TRBJ1-5|NA|TRBV30
TGTGCCTGGAGTGCACAGGGCACAAATCAGCCCCAGCATTTT
CAWSAQGTNQPQHF
>once|TRBJ2-7|TRBD2|TRBV9
TGTGCCAGCAGCACCGGGGGGAGTTCCTACGAGCAGTACTTC
CASSTGGSSYEQYF
>NA|TRBJ2-7|TRBD1|TRBV30
TGTGCCTGGGGGACAGGGGGCGCGTACGAGCAGTACTTC
CAWGTGGAYEQYF
>once|TRBJ2-5|TRBD2|TRBV2
TGTGCCAGCACCTTAACCGGACTAGCGGAAGAGACCCAGTACTTC
CASTLTGLAEETQYF
>NA|TRBJ1-2|NA|TRBV4-2
TGTGCCAGCAGCCAAGAGAACAGGGAGGTCTATGGCTACACCTTC
CASSQENREVYGYTF
>NA|TRBJ2-5|TRBD1|TRBV9
TGTGCCAGCAGCCCCCGGACAGGGAACCTTCAAGAGACCCAGTACTTC
CASSPRTGNLQETQYF
>NA|TRBJ1-2|TRBD1|TRBV25-1
TGTGCCACGATTGACAGGGCCTATGGCTACACCTTC
CATIDRAYGYTF
>NA|TRBJ1-2|NA|TRBV29-1
TGCAGCGTTGAAGGTAACGCCTATGGCTACACCTTC
CSVEGNAYGYTF
>NA|TRBJ2-5|TRBD1|TRBV7-2
TGTGCCAGCAGCTTAGGTCGGACAGGGCCCCCGCAAGAGACCCAGTACTTC
CASSLGRTGPPQETQYF
>NA|TRBJ1-1|NA|TRBV6-6
TGTGCCAGCCTCGGGACAAGGGACACTGAAGCTTTCTTT
CASLGTRDTEAFF
>once|TRBJ1-2|NA|TRBV6-1
TGTGCCAGCAGGCACCGGGACGACTATGGCTACACCTTC
CASRHRDDYGYTF
>NA|TRBJ2-1|TRBD2|TRBV7-2
TGTGCCAGCAGCTTAAACGGGGGGGAGCAGGGACTATACAATGAGCAGTTCTTC
CASSLNGGEQGLYNEQFF
>NA|TRBJ1-5|NA|TRBV5-1
TGCGCCAGCAGCTTGGCCGGGATCAATTCAAATCAGCCCCAGCATTTT
CASSLAGINSNQPQHF
>NA|TRBJ2-6|NA|TRBV4-1
TGCGCCAGCAGTCAACAGTACTCTGGGGCCAACGTCCTGACTTTC
CASSQQYSGANVLTF
>NA|TRBJ2-7|TRBD2|TRBV27
TGTGCCAGCAGGTCGGGACTAGCGGGATACGAGCAGTACTTC
CASRSGLAGYEQYF
>NA|TRBJ2-7|NA|TRBV6-5
TGTGCCAGCAGTTACGCGGGGGCGGCTGAGCAGTACTTC
CASSYAGAAEQYF
>large|TRBJ1-1|NA|TRBV27
TGTGCCAGCAGTTTGTACAGGTACACTGAAGCTTTCTTT
CASSLYRYTEAFF
>NA|TRBJ2-1|TRBD2|TRBV6-1
TGTGCCAGCAGTACAACTAGCGGGATACTTAATGAGCAGTTCTTC
CASSTTSGILNEQFF
>NA|TRBJ2-1|NA|TRBV7-9
TGCGCCAGCAGCCAAGCGTCCACTCTACACAATGAGCAGTTCTTC
CASSQASTLHNEQFF
>NA|TRBJ1-1|NA|TRBV19
TGTGCCAGTAGTATAGTTGGGAGTGGGGAGACTGAAGCTTTCTTT
CASSIVGSGETEAFF
>NA|TRBJ2-3|TRBD2|TRBV5-6
TGTGCCAGCAGCTTGGGACTAGCAGGTCCGTATTTT
CASSLGLAGPYF
>NA|TRBJ1-4|TRBD1|TRBV5-5
TGTGCCAGCAGCGTGGGGACAGCAACTAATGAAAAACTGTTTTTT
CASSVGTATNEKLFF
>NA|TRBJ1-3|NA|TRBV15
TGTGCCACCAGTAAGGGTTTGGCTGGAAACACCATATATTTT
CATSKGLAGNTIYF
>NA|TRBJ2-1|TRBD2|TRBV7-9
TGTGCCAGCAGCTTGGCCGGGACTAGTGTAAATGAGCAGTTCTTC
CASSLAGTSVNEQFF
>NA|TRBJ2-7|TRBD1|TRBV7-1
TGTGCCAGCAGCGCCAATATCGGGACAGGGATCTACGAGCAGTACTTC
CASSANIGTGIYEQYF
>NA|TRBJ2-7|NA|TRBV5-6
TGTGCCAGCAGCTTCGGGACCAGTGGGGAGCAGTACTTC
CASSFGTSGEQYF
>NA|TRBJ2-7|NA|TRBV21-1
TGTGCCAGCACAATCCGGACTAGCGGGAGTGGATCCTTGGGCGAGCAGTACTTC
CASTIRTSGSGSLGEQYF
>NA|TRBJ1-1|TRBD1|TRBV7-9
TGTGCCAGCACCGCACTGACAGGGGGGGACACTGAAGCTTTCTTT
CASTALTGGDTEAFF
>NA|TRBJ1-5|NA|TRBV27
TGTGCCAGCAGTTTATGGTCAGGGGAGGGGAATCAGCCCCAGCATTTT
CASSLWSGEGNQPQHF
>NA|TRBJ1-1|NA|TRBV19
TGTGCCAGTAGTATATACAGCGGTGGCACTGAAGCTTTCTTT
CASSIYSGGTEAFF
>NA|TRBJ1-2|TRBD1|TRBV7-9
TGTGCCAGCAGTCCAGGGGGCGCTGATGGCTACACCTTC
CASSPGGADGYTF
>NA|TRBJ1-1|NA|TRBV4-3
TGCGCCAGCAGCCAAGTTTTCGGGGACACAGCAAACACTGAAGCTTTCTTT
CASSQVFGDTANTEAFF
>NA|TRBJ2-7|TRBD2|TRBV6-5
TGTGCCAGCAGGGTGACTAGCCCGGCCTACGAGCAGTACTTC
CASRVTSPAYEQYF
>NA|TRBJ2-3|TRBD2|TRBV13
TGTGCCAGCAGCTTAGTTTCGCGGGGGAGCACAGATACGCAGTATTTT
CASSLVSRGSTDTQYF
>NA|TRBJ1-1|TRBD1|TRBV18
TGTGCCAGCTCACAATGGGACAGCCAAACTGAAGCTTTCTTT
CASSQWDSQTEAFF
>NA|TRBJ2-5|NA|TRBV6-5
TGTGCCAGCAGTTACGAAGGGACGCTTAAGGGGTCCCAGTACTTC
CASSYEGTLKGSQYF
>NA|TRBJ2-7|NA|TRBV7-9
TGTGCCAGCAGCTCAGTAGGGTTGGTCGCCTACGAGCAGTACTTC
CASSSVGLVAYEQYF
>NA|TRBJ2-3|NA|TRBV5-4
TGTGCCAGCAGCTTATTGGGGCCCGACCTCACAGATACGCAGTATTTT
CASSLLGPDLTDTQYF
>once|TRBJ2-1|NA|TRBV6-5
TGTGCCAGCACCCCCTCGACAGGTTACAATGAGCAGTTCTTC
CASTPSTGYNEQFF
>NA|TRBJ1-1|NA|TRBV11-3
TGTGCCAGCAGCTGGATGACAGAGAAAGCTTTCTTT
CASSWMTEKAFF
>NA|TRBJ2-5|TRBD2|TRBV7-9
TGTGCCAGCAGCCCAGGGACTAGCGGGAGGCTCCAAGAGACCCAGTACTTC
CASSPGTSGRLQETQYF
>NA|TRBJ1-6|NA|TRBV6-1
TGTGCCAGCACCGAGGGAATAACCGCGAATTCACCCCTCCACTTT
CASTEGITANSPLHF
>NA|TRBJ1-2|TRBD1|TRBV5-4
TGTGCCAGCAGCAGACCGACAGGGGACCCTAACTATGGCTACACCTTC
CASSRPTGDPNYGYTF
>NA|TRBJ2-3|NA|TRBV7-3
TGTGCCAGCAGCTTATTGGGGGGCACAGATACGCAGTATTTT
CASSLLGGTDTQYF
>NA|TRBJ1-5|TRBD1|TRBV18
TGTGCCAGCTCAACAGGACAGACAGGGCTACCCCAGCATTTT
CASSTGQTGLPQHF
>NA|TRBJ2-4|NA|TRBV11-3
TGTGCCAGCAGCTTAGATAATACCATAGCCAAAAACATTCAGTACTTC
CASSLDNTIAKNIQYF
>NA|TRBJ2-5|TRBD2|TRBV7-2
TGTGCCAGCAGCCCCCTTGGGTGGGTAGCGGGGGGCTTGGCGGAGACCCAGTACTTC
CASSPLGWVAGGLAETQYF
>NA|TRBJ2-3|NA|TRBV5-1
TGCGCCAGCAGCTTAGGGGGGTTCCGCACAGATACGCAGTATTTT
CASSLGGFRTDTQYF
>NA|TRBJ2-6|TRBD1|TRBV10-3
TGTGCCACCGGCGGGACAGGGGATTTATCAGGGGCCAACGTCCTGACTTTC
CATGGTGDLSGANVLTF
>NA|TRBJ1-1|NA|TRBV10-1
TGCGCCAGCAGTGAGCAGCCAGCCCGGGATGAAGCTTTCTTT
CASSEQPARDEAFF
>NA|TRBJ1-2|TRBD1|TRBV5-8
TGTGCCAGCAGCTTGCGAACAGGGGTCTATTACTATGGCTACACCTTC
CASSLRTGVYYYGYTF
>NA|TRBJ2-7|TRBD2|TRBV6-5
TGTGCCAGCAGTTACGCCGAGGGAGCGGGGGAGCAGTACTTC
CASSYAEGAGEQYF
>NA|TRBJ2-7|NA|TRBV7-9
TGTGCCAGCAGCTTAGGGGTTAGTCCGGGCGAGCAGTACTTC
CASSLGVSPGEQYF
>NA|TRBJ2-1|TRBD2|TRBV7-2
TGTGCCAGCAGCTTAGGAGCTAGCGGGGGGGACGAGCAGTTCTTC
CASSLGASGGDEQFF
>NA|TRBJ2-7|NA|TRBV11-2
TGTGCCAGCAGCTCCTGGGACGGGGACTACGAGCAGTACTTC
CASSSWDGDYEQYF
>NA|TRBJ2-1|NA|TRBV19
TGTGCCAGTAGTATAGATCGGGCTAGCTGGGATGAGCAGTTCTTC
CASSIDRASWDEQFF
>NA|TRBJ1-1|NA|TRBV19
TGTGCCAGTAGTATAATGGGCGGGGGCCTCGCTGAAGCTTTCTTT
CASSIMGGGLAEAFF
>NA|TRBJ2-7|NA|TRBV7-6
TGTGCCAGCAGCTTAGGGAGTTACGGCAGTGTCTCCTACGAGCAGTACTTC
CASSLGSYGSVSYEQYF